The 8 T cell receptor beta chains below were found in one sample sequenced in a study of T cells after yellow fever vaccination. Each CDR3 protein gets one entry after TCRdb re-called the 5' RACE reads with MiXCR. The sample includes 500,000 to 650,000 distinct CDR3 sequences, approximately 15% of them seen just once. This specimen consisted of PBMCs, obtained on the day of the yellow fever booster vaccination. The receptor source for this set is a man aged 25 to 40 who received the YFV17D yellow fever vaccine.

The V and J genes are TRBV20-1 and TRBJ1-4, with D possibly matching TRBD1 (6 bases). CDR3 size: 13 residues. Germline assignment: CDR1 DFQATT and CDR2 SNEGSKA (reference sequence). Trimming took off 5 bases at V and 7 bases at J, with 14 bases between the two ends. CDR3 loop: CSAETGLSEKLFF. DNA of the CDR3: TGCAGTGCTGAAACAGGGTTGAGTGAAAAACTGTTTTTT.

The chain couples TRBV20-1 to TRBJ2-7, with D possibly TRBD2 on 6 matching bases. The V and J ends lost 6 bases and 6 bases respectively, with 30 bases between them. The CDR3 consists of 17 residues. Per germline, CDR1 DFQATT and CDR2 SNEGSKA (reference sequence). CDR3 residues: CSAAGQLRTTTPGEQYF. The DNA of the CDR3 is TGCAGTGCCGCTGGCCAACTTCGGACTACCACCCCCGGCGAGCAGTACTTC.

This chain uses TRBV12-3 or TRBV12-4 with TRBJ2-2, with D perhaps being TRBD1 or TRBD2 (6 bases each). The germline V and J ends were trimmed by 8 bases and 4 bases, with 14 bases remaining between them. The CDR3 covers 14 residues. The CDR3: CASRRGELTGELFF. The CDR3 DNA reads TGTGCCAGCCGGAGGGGGGAGCTCACCGGGGAGCTGTTTTTT.

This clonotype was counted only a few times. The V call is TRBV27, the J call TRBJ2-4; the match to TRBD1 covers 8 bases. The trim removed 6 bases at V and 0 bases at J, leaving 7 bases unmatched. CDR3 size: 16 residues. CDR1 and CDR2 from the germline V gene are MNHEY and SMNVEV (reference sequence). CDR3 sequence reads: CASRLTGGLAKNIQYF. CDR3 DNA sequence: TGTGCCAGCAGGCTCACAGGGGGGCTAGCCAAAAACATTCAGTACTTC.

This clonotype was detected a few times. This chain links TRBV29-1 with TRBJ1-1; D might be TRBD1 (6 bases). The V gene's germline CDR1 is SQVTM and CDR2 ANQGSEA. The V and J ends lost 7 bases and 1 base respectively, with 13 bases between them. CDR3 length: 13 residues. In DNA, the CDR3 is TGCAGCGCCGGGGGGGGGCAGAACACTGAAGCTTTCTTT. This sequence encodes CSAGGGQNTEAFF. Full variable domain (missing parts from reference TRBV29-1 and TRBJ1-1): SAVISQKPSRDICQRGTSLTIQCQVDSQVTMMFWYRQQPGQSLTLIATANQGSEATYESGFVIDKFPISRPNLTFSTLTVSNMSPEDSSIYLCSAGGGQNTEAFFGQGTRLTVV.

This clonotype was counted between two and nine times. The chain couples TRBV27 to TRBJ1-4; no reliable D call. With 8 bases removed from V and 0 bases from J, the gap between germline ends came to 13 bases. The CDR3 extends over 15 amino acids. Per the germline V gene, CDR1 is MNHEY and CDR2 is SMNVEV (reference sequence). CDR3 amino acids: CASRAMGATNEKLFF. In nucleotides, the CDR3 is TGTGCCAGCCGTGCTATGGGTGCAACTAATGAAAAACTGTTTTTT.

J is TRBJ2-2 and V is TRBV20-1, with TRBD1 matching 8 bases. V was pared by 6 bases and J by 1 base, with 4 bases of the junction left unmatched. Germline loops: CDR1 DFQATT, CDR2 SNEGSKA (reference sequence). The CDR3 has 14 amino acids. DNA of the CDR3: TGCAGTGCCTCAGGACAGGGGAACACCGGGGAGCTGTTTTTT. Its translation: CSASGQGNTGELFF.

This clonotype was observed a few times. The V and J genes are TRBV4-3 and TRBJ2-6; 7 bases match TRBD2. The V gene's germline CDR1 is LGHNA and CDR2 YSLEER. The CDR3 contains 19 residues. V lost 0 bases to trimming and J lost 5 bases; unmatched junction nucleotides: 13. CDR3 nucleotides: TGCGCCAGCAGCCAAGATGAGCTGGGAGGGGCCTTCTGGGCCAACGTCCTGACTTTC. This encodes CASSQDELGGAFWANVLTF.